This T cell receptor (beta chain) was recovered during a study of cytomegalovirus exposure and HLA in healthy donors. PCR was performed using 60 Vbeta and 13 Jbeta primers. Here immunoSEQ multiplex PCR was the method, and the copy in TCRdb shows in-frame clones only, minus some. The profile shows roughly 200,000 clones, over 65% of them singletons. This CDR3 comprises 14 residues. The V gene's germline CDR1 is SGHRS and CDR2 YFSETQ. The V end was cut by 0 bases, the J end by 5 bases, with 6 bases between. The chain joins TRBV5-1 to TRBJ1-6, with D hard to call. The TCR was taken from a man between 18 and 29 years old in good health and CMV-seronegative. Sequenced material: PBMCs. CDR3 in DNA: TGCGCCAGCAGCTTGGGACAAGATAATTCACCCCTCCACTTT. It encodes CASSLGQDNSPLHF.